This T cell receptor (beta chain) comes out of a study of blood T cell repertoires in COVID-19. To note about this clone: Different DNA sequences within this sample yield the same CDR3.

Here immunoSEQ multiplex PCR was the method, and the copy in TCRdb shows in-frame clones only, minus some. The profile shows 130,000 to 150,000 clones, more than 80% of them singletons. The V gene lost 5 bases and the J gene lost 3 bases, with 3 bases spanning the gap. The CDR3 consists of 11 residues. Germline V gene data show CDR1 as MNHEY and CDR2 as SVGAGI. This receptor was obtained from a human donor with acute or convalescent COVID-19. The donor label of this sample is uncertain. The sequencing sample was made of peripheral blood. The chain is built from TRBV6-5 and TRBJ2-3; D call uncertain. DNA for the CDR3: TGTGCCAGCAGTACAACAGATACGCAGTATTTT. Its translation: CASSTTDTQYF.